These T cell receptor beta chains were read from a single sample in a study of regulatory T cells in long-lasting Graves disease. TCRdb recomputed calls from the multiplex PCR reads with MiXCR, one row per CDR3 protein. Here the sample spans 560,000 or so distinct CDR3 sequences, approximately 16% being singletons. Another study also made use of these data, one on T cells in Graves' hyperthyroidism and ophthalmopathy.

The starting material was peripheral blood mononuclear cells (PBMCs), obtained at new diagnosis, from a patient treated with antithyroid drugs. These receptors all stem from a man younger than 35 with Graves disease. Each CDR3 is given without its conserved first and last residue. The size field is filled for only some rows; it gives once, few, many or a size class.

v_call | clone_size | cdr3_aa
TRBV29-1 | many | SVATDRNTEAF
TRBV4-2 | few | ASSQDPDREATGELF
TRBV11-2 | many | ASSPAREQF
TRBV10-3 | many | AAAGLNGNEQY
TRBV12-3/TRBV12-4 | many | ASSSDRGLEQY
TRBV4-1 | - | ASTGVGGTGELF
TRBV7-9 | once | ASGFTGNDIQY
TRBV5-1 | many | ASSLGSTGWSTEAF
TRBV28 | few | ASSSQGSRTGELF
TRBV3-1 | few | ASSQVLLAGGGDTQY